A single sample gave rise to the 11 T cell receptor beta chains below, sequenced in a study of blood T cell repertoires in COVID-19. TCRdb's table, derived via immunoSEQ multiplex PCR, lists solely in-frame clones and lacks some. This sample has about 36,000 clones; roughly 87% occur once, and the top ten carry 20% to 25%. Sequencing was done on a sample of peripheral blood. The source of these receptors is a man in his 60s with acute or convalescent COVID-19.

V gene TRBV11-3 combines with J gene TRBJ1-1; D not certain. V was cut by 5 bases and J by 0 bases, with 10 bases left in between. CDR1 SGHNT and CDR2 YENEEA come from the germline V gene. The CDR3 length is 14 residues. CDR3 amino acids: CASSPARMNTEAFF. In DNA, the CDR3 is TGTGCCAGCAGCCCAGCGCGGATGAACACTGAAGCTTTCTTT.

V is TRBV6-5 and J is TRBJ2-7, with a tentative D call TRBD2 (6 bases). V was trimmed by 5 bases and J by 6 bases, leaving 11 bases between them. Germline assignment: CDR1 MNHEY and CDR2 SVGAGI. The CDR3 contains 12 residues. The CDR3 spells CASSRGTSEQYF. Here the CDR3 DNA reads TGTGCCAGCAGTCGCGGGACGAGCGAGCAGTACTTC.

The genes are TRBV3-1 (or the pseudogene TRBV3-2) and TRBJ2-5; 7 nucleotides agree with TRBD2. The CDR3 totals 14 residues. Unmatched junction bases numbered 11, after V lost 8 bases and J lost 5 bases. Germline V gives CDR1 LGHDT, CDR2 YNNKEL (reference sequence). The CDR3 sequence: CASRYSGGGETQYF. CDR3 DNA: TGTGCCAGCCGATACTCGGGGGGTGGGGAGACCCAGTACTTC.

This clone was observed a handful of times. The chain has TRBV5-1 and TRBJ1-2; no definite D call. This CDR3 comprises 13 residues. Between the trimmed V and J ends, which lost 1 base and 8 bases, there was a span of 12 bases. In germline, CDR1 is SGHRS, CDR2 YFSETQ. The CDR3, as DNA: TGCGCCAGCAGCTTGAGGGATGAGGGAGGCTACACCTTC. As protein: CASSLRDEGGYTF.

This chain connects TRBV24-1 to TRBJ2-2, with D possibly being TRBD1 (5 bases). This CDR3 has 16 amino acids. Trimming took 4 bases from V and 1 from J, leaving 12 bases between them. Germline-derived CDR1 and CDR2 are KGHDR and SFDVKD. The CDR3 DNA reads as TGTGCCACCAGTGACCCTGACAGTCGGAACACCGGGGAGCTGTTTTTT. Residues: CATSDPDSRNTGELFF.

In DNA, the CDR3 is TGTGCCAGCAGCTTGGTTGCGGGTGAGCAGTTCTTC. Translation gives CASSLVAGEQFF. The chain recombines TRBV5-4 with TRBJ2-1, with a tentative D call TRBD2 (5 bases). The germline V gene has CDR1 SGHNT and CDR2 YYREEE (reference sequence). The CDR3 consists of 12 residues. V was clipped by 0 bases and J by 9 bases, with 7 bases between them.

This chain links TRBV5-1 with TRBJ1-4; TRBD1 might be the D (5 bases). Germline CDR1 and CDR2: SGHRS and YFSETQ. The V end lost 7 bases, the J end lost 0 bases, and 22 bases lay between the germline ends. The CDR3 runs to 18 residues. CDR3 protein: CASSAGGTALSTNEKLFF. CDR3 DNA: TGCGCCAGCTCAGCCGGGGGGACGGCACTATCAACTAATGAAAAACTGTTTTTT.

This clone was seen just once. Here the CDR3 reads CASSFPGTGVTEAFF. In nucleotides, the CDR3 is TGTGCCAGCAGCTTCCCCGGGACAGGTGTCACTGAAGCTTTCTTT. The genes are TRBV5-4 and TRBJ1-1; 8 nucleotides line up with TRBD1. V shed 2 bases and J 4 bases; nucleotides not matched to a gene: 7. This CDR3 is built from 15 residues. The germline gives CDR1 SGHNT, CDR2 YYREEE (reference sequence).

This clone was counted only a few times. The chain has TRBV7-9 and TRBJ1-5; TRBD1 aligns across 8 bases. With 5 bases clipped from V and 7 bases from J, the junction kept 16 bases outside the gene matches. This CDR3 comprises 17 residues. Looked up from germline, CDR1 is SEHNR and CDR2 is FQNEAQ (reference sequence). CDR3 loop: CASSRGQGRPHLQPQHF. The CDR3 region has the DNA TGTGCCAGCAGCCGTGGACAGGGACGACCGCACCTCCAGCCCCAGCATTTT.

This clone appeared a few times. This chain joins TRBV19 and TRBJ2-6; perhaps TRBD1 as D (6 bases). The CDR3 spans 14 residues. Trimming pared 8 bases from V and 0 bases from J, leaving 8 bases between. Germline values: CDR1 LNHDA, CDR2 SQIVND (reference sequence). The CDR3 reads CASFRGSGANVLTF. The CDR3 coding sequence is TGTGCCAGTTTCAGGGGCTCTGGGGCCAACGTCCTGACTTTC.

This sequence joins TRBV9 and TRBJ2-3, with D possibly matching TRBD2 (6 bases). The CDR3 runs 16 residues. V lost 3 bases, J lost 4 bases, and 18 bases lay in between. Per the germline V gene, CDR1 is SGDLS and CDR2 is YYNGEE. The CDR3 protein is CASSAPLGRRADTQYF. CDR3 nucleotides: TGTGCCAGCAGCGCCCCCCTAGGGAGGAGGGCAGATACGCAGTATTTT.